This TCR beta chain was captured in a study of shared clonotypes between healthy human individuals. Data came from immunoSEQ multiplex PCR; TCRdb stores just in-frame clones and leaves some out. The table lists over 2 million clones, approximately 94% of them singletons. Trimming cost V 1 base and J 2 bases; bases outside gene matches: 30. The germline gives CDR1 SGHRS, CDR2 YFSETQ. The CDR3 contains 24 residues. Positive CCR7 selection of CD45RO-negative cells yielded the naive CD8 cells, and terminally differentiated effector memory CD45RA+ cells were excluded. Participating donors were healthy, HIV-negative adults free of recent acute infections or vaccinations.

This chain uses TRBV5-1 with TRBJ1-2; 9 positions match TRBD1. The sequence came from a man younger than 35 in good health. The specimen sequenced was naive CD8+ T cells sorted from blood. The CDR3 loop is CASSLTTTEGQGSRPDLPNYGYTF. The CDR3, as DNA: TGCGCCAGCAGCTTGACTACGACAGAGGGACAGGGATCCCGACCCGATCTCCCGAACTATGGCTACACCTTC.